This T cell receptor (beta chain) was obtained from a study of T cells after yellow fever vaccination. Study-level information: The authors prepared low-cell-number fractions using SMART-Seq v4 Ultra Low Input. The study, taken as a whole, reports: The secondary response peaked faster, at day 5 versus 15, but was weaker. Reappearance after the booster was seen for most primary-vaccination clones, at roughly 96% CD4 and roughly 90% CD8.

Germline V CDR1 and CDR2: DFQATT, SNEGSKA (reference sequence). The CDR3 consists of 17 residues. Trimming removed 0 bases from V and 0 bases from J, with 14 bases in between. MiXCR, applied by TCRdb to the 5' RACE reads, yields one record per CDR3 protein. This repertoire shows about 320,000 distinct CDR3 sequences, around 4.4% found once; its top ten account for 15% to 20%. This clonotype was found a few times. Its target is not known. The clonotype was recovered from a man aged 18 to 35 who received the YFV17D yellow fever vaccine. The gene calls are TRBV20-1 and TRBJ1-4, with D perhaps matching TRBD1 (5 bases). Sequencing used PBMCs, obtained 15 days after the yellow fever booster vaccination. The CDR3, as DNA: TGCAGTGCTAGAGATATAGGCAGGGCTGCAACTAATGAAAAACTGTTTTTT. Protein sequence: CSARDIGRAATNEKLFF.